These 14 T cell receptor beta chains were all obtained from the same sample, sequenced in a study of memory CD4+ T cells and cytomegalovirus serostatus. The assay was immunoSEQ multiplex PCR, and TCRdb's table has in-frame clones only and misses some. The data show nearly 50,000 clones, 78% seen once. Single viable CD3+CD4+CD8-CD45RO+ cells were sorted as the memory CD4+ T cells. The source material was memory CD4+ T cells from blood. These receptors were taken from an adult in good health and CMV-seronegative.

The chain joins TRBV18 to TRBJ1-5, with D uncertain. The CDR3 extends over 14 amino acids. Germline CDR1 is KGHSH and CDR2 is LQKENI. V was cut by 3 bases and J by 4 bases, with 10 bases left in between. The CDR3 protein is CASSPEGSNQPQHF. The DNA for the CDR3 is TGTGCCAGCTCACCCGAGGGTTCTAATCAGCCCCAGCATTTT.

The chain uses TRBV7-9 and TRBJ1-2, with D maybe TRBD1 (6 bases). Germline V gene lookup returns CDR1 SEHNR and CDR2 FQNEAQ (reference sequence). The CDR3 sequence is 16 residues long. V was shortened by 2 bases and J by 4 bases, with 17 bases between the two germline ends. The CDR3 DNA reads as TGTGCCAGCAGCTTAAATACAGGGTCGCTCTCCTATGGCTACACCTTC. Encoded protein: CASSLNTGSLSYGYTF.

The chain is built from TRBV6-1 and TRBJ2-1, with 7 bases lining up with TRBD2. CDR3 size: 16 residues. Germline loops: CDR1 MNHNS, CDR2 SASEGT. After removal of 3 bases from V and 5 bases from J, the junction contained 10 bases not matched to a gene. The CDR3 coding sequence is TGTGCCAGCAGTGATCGGTCAAGGGAGGGGCACAATGAGCAGTTCTTC. As protein: CASSDRSREGHNEQFF.

The gene calls are TRBV5-4 and TRBJ2-7; TRBD2 matches at 12 bases. Germline CDR1 reads SGHNT; CDR2 reads YYREEE (reference sequence). The V gene end was trimmed by 4 bases and the J gene end by 4 bases; junction bases not matched to a gene: 3. The CDR3 sequence is 14 residues long. CDR3 sequence reads: CASSRTSGKYEQYF. The CDR3 DNA reads as TGTGCCAGCAGCCGGACTAGCGGGAAATACGAGCAGTACTTC.

This chain links TRBV5-6 with TRBJ2-4; 11 nucleotides agree with TRBD1. The CDR3 sequence is 19 residues long. The J segment lost 6 bases and the V segment lost 1 base, leaving 15 bases of the junction unmatched. CDR1 and CDR2 from the germline V gene are SGHDT and YYEEEE. The CDR3 DNA sequence: TGTGCCAGCAGCTTGTACACCTGGACAGGGGGCCATACGGCAAACATTCAGTACTTC. This translates into CASSLYTWTGGHTANIQYF.

This chain links TRBV2 with TRBJ2-7; no clear D. V was shortened by 6 bases and J by 4 bases, with 16 bases between the two germline ends. There are 14 residues in the CDR3. Per germline, CDR1 SNHLY and CDR2 FYNNEI. In DNA form, the CDR3 reads TGTGCCAGCAGCCCTGGATCGTTAGGTTACGAGCAGTACTTC. This encodes CASSPGSLGYEQYF.

The V call is TRBV27, the J call TRBJ1-5; no definite D call. Trimming took 8 bases from V and 1 from J, leaving 9 bases between them. CDR3 length: 13 residues. Germline V lookup: CDR1 MNHEY, CDR2 SMNVEV (reference sequence). The CDR3 spells CASGRLSNQPQHF. The CDR3 DNA follows: TGTGCCAGCGGGAGACTAAGCAATCAGCCCCAGCATTTT.

The V call is TRBV7-9, the J call TRBJ2-1, with 8 nucleotides matching TRBD2. The CDR3 totals 14 residues. J lost 1 base, V lost 8 bases, and 4 bases had no gene match. Germline CDR1 is SEHNR and CDR2 is FQNEAQ (reference sequence). The CDR3 loop is CASSAGGSYNEQFF. As DNA, the CDR3 is TGTGCCAGCTCCGCGGGGGGATCCTACAATGAGCAGTTCTTC.

The chain links TRBV15 to TRBJ2-1, with D unresolved. In germline, CDR1 is LNHNV, CDR2 YYDKDF (reference sequence). The CDR3 runs 11 residues. V was cut by 4 bases and J by 5 bases, with 3 bases left in between. The CDR3 here is CATSTHNEQFF. In DNA, the CDR3 is TGTGCCACCAGCACCCACAATGAGCAGTTCTTC.

V and J are TRBV27 and TRBJ1-2, with 9 nucleotides matching TRBD1. The CDR3 runs to 15 residues. The germline V gene encodes CDR1 MNHEY and CDR2 SMNVEV (reference sequence). V lost 6 bases and J lost 6; bases outside the gene matches: 11. The CDR3 bases are TGTGCCAGCAGCCTACAGGGGGCCCGCGGGGATGGCTACACCTTC. It yields the protein CASSLQGARGDGYTF.

J is TRBJ2-7 and V is TRBV10-3; D remains ambiguous. Germline CDR1 ENHRY, CDR2 SYGVKD. This CDR3 spans 12 amino acids. With 4 bases removed from V and 6 bases from J, the gap between germline ends came to 10 bases. CDR3 DNA: TGTGCCATCAGTGGGCCGGCTCGCGAGCAGTACTTC. Translating gives CAISGPAREQYF.

This clone is a singleton in its sample. The chain uses TRBV15 and TRBJ2-3; 10 nucleotides align to TRBD2. The CDR3 extends over 16 amino acids. The germline CDR1 and CDR2 sequences are LNHNV and YYDKDF (reference sequence). Trimming removed 1 base from V and 5 bases from J; junction bases left unmatched: 6. The CDR3 sequence is CATSRADPSGGDTQYF. The DNA of the CDR3 is TGTGCCACCAGCAGAGCTGATCCTAGCGGGGGAGATACGCAGTATTTT.

V is TRBV10-3 and J is TRBJ1-2, with D possibly matching TRBD1 (6 bases). This CDR3 spans 12 amino acids. The germline V gene has CDR1 ENHRY and CDR2 SYGVKD. Between the trimmed V and J ends, which lost 4 bases and 6 bases, there was a span of 9 bases. CDR3 loop: CAISGGADGYTF. In DNA form, the CDR3 reads TGTGCCATCAGTGGGGGGGCTGATGGCTACACCTTC.

The sample holds one count of this clone. CDR3 coding DNA: TGTGCCAGCAGCTTTAGTATACTAGCGGCCTACGAGCAGTACTTC. Translation: CASSFSILAAYEQYF. The chain links TRBV5-5 to TRBJ2-5, with 8 bases lining up with TRBD2. TRBJ2-7 explains the end of the DNA better; the J call may be wrong. In germline, CDR1 is SGHKS, CDR2 YYEKEE (reference sequence). This CDR3 spans 15 amino acids.